The rows below give T cell receptor beta chains drawn from one sample of a study of Ad26.COV2.S vaccination and SARS-CoV-2 variants. Repertoires were generated with immunoSEQ multiplex PCR, while TCRdb's copy carries only in-frame clones and drops some. The sample has some 180,000 clones, roughly 89% seen once. This specimen was peripheral blood, taken after recovery from COVID-19. These receptors were collected from a human donor who had recovered from COVID-19. The CDR3 runs from the conserved cysteine through the conserved F or W. Each record gives: clone size, D gene, J gene, V gene, CDR3 protein, CDR3 DNA. The D gene is left open where the match is weak. Clone size is shown for a subset of rows, as once, few, many or a class of expanded clone.

clone size: NA; D gene: NA; J gene: TRBJ2-1; V gene: TRBV5-1; CDR3 protein: CASSLAGDPTFGEQFF; CDR3 DNA: TGCGCCAGCAGCTTGGCCGGGGACCCAACCTTTGGTGAGCAGTTCTTC
clone size: NA; D gene: NA; J gene: TRBJ2-5; V gene: TRBV5-1; CDR3 protein: CASSTRTSKETQYF; CDR3 DNA: TGCGCCAGCAGCACGCGGACGTCCAAGGAGACCCAGTACTTC
clone size: NA; D gene: NA; J gene: TRBJ1-3; V gene: TRBV19; CDR3 protein: CASSIDVGPGNTIYF; CDR3 DNA: TGTGCCAGTAGTATAGATGTGGGGCCCGGAAACACCATATATTTT
clone size: NA; D gene: NA; J gene: TRBJ2-3; V gene: TRBV2; CDR3 protein: CASSDRDSDTQYF; CDR3 DNA: TGTGCCAGCAGTGACAGGGATTCAGATACGCAGTATTTT
clone size: NA; D gene: NA; J gene: TRBJ2-2; V gene: TRBV5-1; CDR3 protein: CASSLEGNTGELFF; CDR3 DNA: TGCGCCAGCAGCCTGGAGGGGAACACCGGGGAGCTGTTTTTT
clone size: NA; D gene: NA; J gene: TRBJ2-2; V gene: TRBV7-9; CDR3 protein: CASSLDGRATGELFF; CDR3 DNA: TGTGCCAGCAGCTTAGACGGGCGCGCGACCGGGGAGCTGTTTTTT
clone size: once; D gene: TRBD1; J gene: TRBJ1-1; V gene: TRBV6-5; CDR3 protein: CAARTGGTEAFF; CDR3 DNA: TGTGCCGCGCGGACAGGGGGCACTGAAGCTTTCTTT
clone size: NA; D gene: NA; J gene: TRBJ2-7; V gene: TRBV5-1; CDR3 protein: CASSLARLSSSEQYF; CDR3 DNA: TGCGCCAGCAGCTTGGCCAGGTTATCGTCCTCCGAGCAGTACTTC
clone size: NA; D gene: NA; J gene: TRBJ2-7; V gene: TRBV28; CDR3 protein: CASSLRTASWGYEQYF; CDR3 DNA: TGTGCCAGCAGTTTACGCACGGCGTCTTGGGGCTACGAGCAGTACTTC
clone size: NA; D gene: NA; J gene: TRBJ1-1; V gene: TRBV5-1; CDR3 protein: CASSLFRTRGTEAFF; CDR3 DNA: TGCGCCAGCAGCTTATTCAGGACACGGGGCACTGAAGCTTTCTTT
clone size: NA; D gene: TRBD1; J gene: TRBJ1-3; V gene: TRBV15; CDR3 protein: CATSRYRGPSGNTIYF; CDR3 DNA: TGTGCCACCAGTAGGTACAGGGGGCCCTCTGGAAACACCATATATTTT
clone size: NA; D gene: TRBD2; J gene: TRBJ2-7; V gene: TRBV6-5; CDR3 protein: CASSYSSGGAYEQYF; CDR3 DNA: TGTGCCAGCAGTTATTCGAGCGGGGGGGCATACGAGCAGTACTTC
clone size: NA; D gene: NA; J gene: TRBJ2-1; V gene: TRBV5-1; CDR3 protein: CASSSEGARYNEQFF; CDR3 DNA: TGCGCCAGCAGCTCGGAGGGAGCGAGATACAATGAGCAGTTCTTC
clone size: few; D gene: NA; J gene: TRBJ2-5; V gene: TRBV4-2; CDR3 protein: CASSQGLGPEGTQYF; CDR3 DNA: TGTGCCAGCAGCCAAGGGTTGGGCCCTGAAGGGACCCAGTACTTC
clone size: once; D gene: NA; J gene: TRBJ2-5; V gene: TRBV2; CDR3 protein: CASSDSRGETQYF; CDR3 DNA: TGTGCCAGCAGTGACTCGAGGGGAGAGACCCAGTACTTC
clone size: once; D gene: NA; J gene: TRBJ2-5; V gene: TRBV3-1/TRBV3-2; CDR3 protein: CASSGLGGAETQYF; CDR3 DNA: TGTGCCAGTAGCGGACTTGGGGGGGCAGAGACCCAGTACTTC